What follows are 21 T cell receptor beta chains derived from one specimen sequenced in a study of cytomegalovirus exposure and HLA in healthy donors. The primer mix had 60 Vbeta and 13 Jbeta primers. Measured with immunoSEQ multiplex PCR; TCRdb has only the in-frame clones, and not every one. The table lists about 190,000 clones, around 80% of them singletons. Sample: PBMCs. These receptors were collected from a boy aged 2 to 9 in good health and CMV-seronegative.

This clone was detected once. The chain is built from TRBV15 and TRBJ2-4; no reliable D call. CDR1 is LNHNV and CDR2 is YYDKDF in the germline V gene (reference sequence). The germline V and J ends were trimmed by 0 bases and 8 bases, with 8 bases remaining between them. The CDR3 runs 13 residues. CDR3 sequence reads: CATSRDLSDIQYF. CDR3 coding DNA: TGTGCCACCAGCAGAGATCTTTCGGACATTCAGTACTTC.

The CDR3 coding sequence is TGTGCCAGCAGTGAGCTGGGCCCTAACTATGGCTACACCTTC. Its protein is CASSELGPNYGYTF. The chain carries TRBV2 and TRBJ1-2, with no clear D. Germline CDR1 reads SNHLY; CDR2 reads FYNNEI. CDR3 length: 14 residues. The V end was cut by 3 bases, the J end by 0 bases, with 8 bases between.

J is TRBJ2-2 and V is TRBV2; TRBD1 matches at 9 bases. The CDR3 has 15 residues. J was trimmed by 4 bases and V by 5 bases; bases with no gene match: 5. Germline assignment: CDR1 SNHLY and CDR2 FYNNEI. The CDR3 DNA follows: TGTGCCAGCAGTACGGGACAGGGAGGCACCGGGGAGCTGTTTTTT. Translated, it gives CASSTGQGGTGELFF.

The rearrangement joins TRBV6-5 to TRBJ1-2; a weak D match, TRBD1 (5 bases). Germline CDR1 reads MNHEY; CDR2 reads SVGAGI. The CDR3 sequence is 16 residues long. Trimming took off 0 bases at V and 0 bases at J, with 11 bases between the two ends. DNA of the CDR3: TGTGCCAGCAGTTACTCCTACAGGCCAGCTAACTATGGCTACACCTTC. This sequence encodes CASSYSYRPANYGYTF.

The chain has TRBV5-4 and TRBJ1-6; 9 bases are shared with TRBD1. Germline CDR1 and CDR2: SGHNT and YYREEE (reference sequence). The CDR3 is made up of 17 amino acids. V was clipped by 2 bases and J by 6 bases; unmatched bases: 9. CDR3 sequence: CASSFLTGTGSNSPLHF. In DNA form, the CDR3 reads TGTGCCAGCAGCTTCCTCACCGGGACAGGGAGTAATTCACCCCTCCACTTT. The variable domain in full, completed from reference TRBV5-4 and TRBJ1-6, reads ETGVTQSPTHLIKTRGQQVTLRCSSQSGHNTVSWYQQALGQGPQFIFQYYREEENGRGNFPPRFSGLQFPNYSSELNVNALELDDSALYLCASSFLTGTGSNSPLHFGNGTRLTVT.

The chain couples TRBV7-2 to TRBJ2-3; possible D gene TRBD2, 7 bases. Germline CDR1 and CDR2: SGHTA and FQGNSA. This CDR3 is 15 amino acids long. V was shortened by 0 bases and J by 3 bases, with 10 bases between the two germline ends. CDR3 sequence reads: CASSLAGGPTDTQYF. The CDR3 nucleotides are TGTGCCAGCAGCTTAGCGGGGGGGCCAACAGATACGCAGTATTTT.

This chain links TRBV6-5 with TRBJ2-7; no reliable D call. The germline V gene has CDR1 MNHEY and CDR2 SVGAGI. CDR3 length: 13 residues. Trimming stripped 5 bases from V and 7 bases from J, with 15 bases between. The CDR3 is CASSASEMGEQYV. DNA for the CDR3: TGTGCCAGCAGTGCCTCGGAGATGGGAGAGCAGTACGTC.

The CDR3 DNA sequence: TGTGCCAGCGTGAGCTCAGCGTCCTATAATTCACCCCTCCACTTT. Translating gives CASVSSASYNSPLHF. The V gene is TRBV6-5, the J gene TRBJ1-6, with D unresolved. The V end lost 8 bases, the J end lost 1 base, and 12 bases lay between the germline ends. This CDR3 is 15 amino acids long. Germline CDR1 is MNHEY and CDR2 is SVGAGI.

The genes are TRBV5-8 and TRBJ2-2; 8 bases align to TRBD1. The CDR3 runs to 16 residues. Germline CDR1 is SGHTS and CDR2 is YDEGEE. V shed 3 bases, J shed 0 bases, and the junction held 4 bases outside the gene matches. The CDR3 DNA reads TGTGCCAGCAGCTCTGAACAGGGGGCGAACACCGGGGAGCTGTTTTTT. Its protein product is CASSSEQGANTGELFF.

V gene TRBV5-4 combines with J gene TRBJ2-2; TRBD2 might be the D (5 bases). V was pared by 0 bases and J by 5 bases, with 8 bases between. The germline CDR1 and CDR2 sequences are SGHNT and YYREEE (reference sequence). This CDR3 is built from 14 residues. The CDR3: CASSLGGRTGELFF. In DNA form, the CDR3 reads TGTGCCAGCAGCTTGGGAGGGCGGACCGGGGAGCTGTTTTTT.

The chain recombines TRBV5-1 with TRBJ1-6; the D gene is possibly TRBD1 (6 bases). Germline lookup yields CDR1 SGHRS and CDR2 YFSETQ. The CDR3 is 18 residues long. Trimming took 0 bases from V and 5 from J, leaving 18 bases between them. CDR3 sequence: CASSLAARGGANNSPLHF. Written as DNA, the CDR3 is TGCGCCAGCAGCTTGGCGGCGCGTGGGGGCGCAAATAATTCACCCCTCCACTTT. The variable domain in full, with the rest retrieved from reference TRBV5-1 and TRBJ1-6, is KAGVTQTPRYLIKTRGQQVTLSCSPISGHRSVSWYQQTPGQGLQFLFEYFSETQRNKGNFPGRFSGRQFSNSRSEMNVSTLELGDSALYLCASSLAARGGANNSPLHFGNGTRLTVT.

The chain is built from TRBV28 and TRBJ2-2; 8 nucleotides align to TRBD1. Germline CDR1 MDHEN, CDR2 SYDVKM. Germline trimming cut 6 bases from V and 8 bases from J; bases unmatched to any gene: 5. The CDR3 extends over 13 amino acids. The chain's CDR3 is CASSAGGTGELFF. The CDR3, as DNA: TGTGCCAGCAGCGCAGGGGGCACGGGGGAGCTGTTTTTT.

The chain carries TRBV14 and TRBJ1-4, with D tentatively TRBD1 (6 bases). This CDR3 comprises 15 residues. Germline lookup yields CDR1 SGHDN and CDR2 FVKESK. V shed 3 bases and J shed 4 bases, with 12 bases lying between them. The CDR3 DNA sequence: TGTGCCAGCAGCCACGGGGGGCTGAATAATGAAAAACTGTTTTTT. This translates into CASSHGGLNNEKLFF.

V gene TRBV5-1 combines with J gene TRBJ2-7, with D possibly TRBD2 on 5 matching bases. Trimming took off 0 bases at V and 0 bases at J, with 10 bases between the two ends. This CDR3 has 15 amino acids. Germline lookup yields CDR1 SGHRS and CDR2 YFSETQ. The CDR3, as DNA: TGCGCCAGCAGCTTGGGTCCGGGAAGCTCCTACGAGCAGTACTTC. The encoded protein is CASSLGPGSSYEQYF.

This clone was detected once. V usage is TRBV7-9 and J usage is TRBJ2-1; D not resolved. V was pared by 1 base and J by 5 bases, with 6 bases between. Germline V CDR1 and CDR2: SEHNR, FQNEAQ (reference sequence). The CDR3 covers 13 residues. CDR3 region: CASSLELNNEQFF. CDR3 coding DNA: TGTGCCAGCAGCTTAGAGCTCAACAATGAGCAGTTCTTC. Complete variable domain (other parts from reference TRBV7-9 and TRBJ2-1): DTGVSQNPRHKITKRGQNVTFRCDPISEHNRLYWYRQTLGQGPEFLTYFQNEAQLEKSRLLSDRFSAERPKGSFSTLEIQRTEQGDSAMYLCASSLELNNEQFFGPGTRLTVL.

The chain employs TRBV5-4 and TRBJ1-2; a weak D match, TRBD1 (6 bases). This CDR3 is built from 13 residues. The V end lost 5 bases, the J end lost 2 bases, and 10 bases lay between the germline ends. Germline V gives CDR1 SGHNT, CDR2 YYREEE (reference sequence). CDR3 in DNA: TGTGCCAGCAGGGGAGGGGGAAACTATGGCTACACCTTC. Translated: CASRGGGNYGYTF.

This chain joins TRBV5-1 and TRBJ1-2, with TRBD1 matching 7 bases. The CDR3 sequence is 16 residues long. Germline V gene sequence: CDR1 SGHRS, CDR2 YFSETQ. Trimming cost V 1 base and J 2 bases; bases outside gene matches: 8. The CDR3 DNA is TGCGCCAGCAGCTTGAAAGACGGGACAGTGAACTATGGCTACACCTTC. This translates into CASSLKDGTVNYGYTF.

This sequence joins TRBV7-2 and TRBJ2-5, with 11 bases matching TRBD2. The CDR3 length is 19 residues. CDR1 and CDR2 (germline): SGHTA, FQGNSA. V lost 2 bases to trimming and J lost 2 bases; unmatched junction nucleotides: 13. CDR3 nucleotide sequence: TGTGCCAGCAGCTTAAAGATAGCGGGGGGGCGCATCTTTCAAGAGACCCAGTACTTC. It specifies CASSLKIAGGRIFQETQYF.

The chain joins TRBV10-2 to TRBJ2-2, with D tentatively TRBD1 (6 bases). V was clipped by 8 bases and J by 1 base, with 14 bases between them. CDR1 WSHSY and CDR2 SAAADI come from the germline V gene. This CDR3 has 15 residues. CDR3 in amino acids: CASRPGTQNTGELFF. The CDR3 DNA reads TGCGCCAGCCGCCCGGGGACACAGAACACCGGGGAGCTGTTTTTT.

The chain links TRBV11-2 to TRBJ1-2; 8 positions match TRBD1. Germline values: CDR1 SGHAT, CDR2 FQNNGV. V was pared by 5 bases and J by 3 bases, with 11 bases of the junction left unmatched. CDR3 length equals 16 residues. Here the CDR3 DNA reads TGTGCCAGCAGCCAAAGCTATACAGGGGGAGACTATGGCTACACCTTC. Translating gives CASSQSYTGGDYGYTF.

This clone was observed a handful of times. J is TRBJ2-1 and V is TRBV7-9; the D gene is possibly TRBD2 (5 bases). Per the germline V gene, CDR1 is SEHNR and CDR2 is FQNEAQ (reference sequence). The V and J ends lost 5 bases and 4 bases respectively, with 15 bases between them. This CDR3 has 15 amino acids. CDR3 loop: CASSLSGLTYNEQFF. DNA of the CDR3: TGTGCCAGCAGCCTGAGCGGCCTCACATACAATGAGCAGTTCTTC.